These 14 T cell receptor beta chains share one sample of origin, sequenced in a study of blood T cell repertoires in COVID-19. The method was immunoSEQ multiplex PCR; TCRdb's version includes in-frame clones alone and lacks a portion of them. Here the sample spans over 110,000 clones, around 88% being singletons. Sequenced input: peripheral blood. The source of these receptors is a human donor in a cohort sampled during active COVID-19.

The rearrangement joins TRBV24-1 to TRBJ2-3; 7 bases map to TRBD1. After removal of 2 bases from V and 4 bases from J, the junction contained 8 bases not matched to a gene. Germline CDR1 reads KGHDR; CDR2 reads SFDVKD. The CDR3 runs to 16 residues. CDR3: CATSDSPSTGADTQYF. CDR3 DNA sequence: TGTGCCACCAGTGATTCCCCTTCTACAGGGGCAGATACGCAGTATTTT.

The chain has TRBV5-1 and TRBJ2-1, with D perhaps matching TRBD1 (5 bases). V dropped 0 bases and J dropped 6 bases, with 10 bases sitting between them. CDR3 length: 14 amino acids. Germline V gene lookup returns CDR1 SGHRS and CDR2 YFSETQ. The DNA for the CDR3 is TGCGCCAGCAGCTTGGAAGGACACGGCAATGAGCAGTTCTTC. Encoded protein: CASSLEGHGNEQFF.

This rearrangement joins TRBV19 to TRBJ2-3; no clear D. This CDR3 comprises 12 residues. Germline V gives CDR1 LNHDA, CDR2 SQIVND (reference sequence). V was clipped by 4 bases and J by 6 bases, with 8 bases between them. CDR3 DNA sequence: TGTGCCAGTAGTACCCCCGGTGATACGCAGTATTTT. It encodes CASSTPGDTQYF.

The rearrangement uses TRBV7-2 and TRBJ1-6; weak D call: TRBD1 (5 bases). CDR3 length: 15 amino acids. Trimming pared 3 bases from V and 6 bases from J, leaving 12 bases between. CDR1 is SGHTA and CDR2 is FQGNSA in the germline V gene. The CDR3 nucleotides are TGTGCCAGCAGCTTGGGTTCCAGGGCTAATTCACCCCTCCACTTT. This encodes CASSLGSRANSPLHF.

The chain joins TRBV5-1 to TRBJ1-2, with TRBD1 identical over 9 bases. Trimming removed 3 bases from V and 6 bases from J; junction bases left unmatched: 12. CDR3 size: 16 residues. Germline assignment: CDR1 SGHRS and CDR2 YFSETQ. The chain's CDR3 is CASSSETIDRGNGYTF. The CDR3 DNA follows: TGCGCCAGCAGCTCCGAAACTATAGACAGGGGGAATGGCTACACCTTC.

This rearrangement joins TRBV7-2 to TRBJ1-1, with TRBD1 matching 8 bases. This CDR3 region has 16 residues. Per the germline V gene, CDR1 is SGHTA and CDR2 is FQGNSA. The V segment lost 5 bases and the J segment 3 bases; nucleotides outside the gene matches: 11. Here the CDR3 DNA reads TGTGCCAGCAGCCCCGGACAGGGTAGGAGGGACACTGAAGCTTTCTTT. Protein: CASSPGQGRRDTEAFF.

The J gene is TRBJ2-3, the V gene TRBV7-9; D might be TRBD1 (5 bases). The CDR3 contains 14 residues. V was clipped by 1 base and J by 6 bases, with 11 bases between them. In germline, CDR1 is SEHNR, CDR2 FQNEAQ (reference sequence). The CDR3 DNA follows: TGTGCCAGCAGCTTAGAACAGGTTTGGGATACGCAGTATTTT. Protein sequence: CASSLEQVWDTQYF.

The chain carries TRBV12-3 or TRBV12-4 and TRBJ1-2; 8 bases agree with TRBD1. The CDR3 totals 13 residues. The V segment lost 3 bases and the J segment 8 bases; nucleotides outside the gene matches: 5. The CDR3 coding sequence is TGTGCCAGCAGTTTGCAGGGGGCTATAGGCTACACCTTC. Protein: CASSLQGAIGYTF.

V is TRBV6-5 and J is TRBJ2-1; TRBD2 matches at 8 bases. The V segment lost 2 bases and the J segment 0 bases; nucleotides outside the gene matches: 3. The CDR3 has 16 amino acids. Germline V gene lookup returns CDR1 MNHEY and CDR2 SVGAGI. Here the CDR3 reads CASSYTGTSSYNEQFF. The CDR3 DNA reads TGTGCCAGCAGTTACACCGGGACTAGCTCCTACAATGAGCAGTTCTTC.

V is TRBV29-1 and J is TRBJ2-7; TRBD1 matches at 8 bases. Germline V CDR1 and CDR2: SQVTM, ANQGSEA. CDR3 length: 12 amino acids. After removal of 6 bases from V and 3 bases from J, the junction contained 4 bases not matched to a gene. The CDR3 spells CSVAGQGYEQYF. CDR3 DNA: TGCAGCGTAGCCGGACAGGGCTACGAGCAGTACTTC.

V and J are TRBV10-3 and TRBJ2-2; D gene uncertain. The CDR3 sequence is 14 residues long. V was cut by 7 bases and J by 0 bases, with 9 bases left in between. Germline CDR1 reads ENHRY; CDR2 reads SYGVKD. The CDR3 region has the DNA TGTGCCATCACAACAGACCCGAACACCGGGGAGCTGTTTTTT. Encoded protein: CAITTDPNTGELFF.

This sequence joins TRBV5-1 and TRBJ1-2, with a weak D call TRBD1 (6 bases). Trimming removed 0 bases from V and 8 bases from J, with 20 bases in between. The CDR3 loop spans 16 amino acids. Per the germline V gene, CDR1 is SGHRS and CDR2 is YFSETQ. CDR3 coding DNA: TGCGCCAGCAGCTTGGCCTTTGGGGGCGCCGGCGGAGGCTACACCTTC. Translation gives CASSLAFGGAGGGYTF.

This clone showed up just once. The chain couples TRBV5-1 to TRBJ2-7; 9 nucleotides agree with TRBD1. Trimming removed 3 bases from V and 2 bases from J; junction bases left unmatched: 9. Germline lookup yields CDR1 SGHRS and CDR2 YFSETQ. This CDR3 comprises 16 residues. The CDR3 protein is CASSSAPRTGAYEQYF. The CDR3, as DNA: TGCGCCAGCAGCTCCGCCCCGAGGACAGGGGCCTACGAGCAGTACTTC.

Notes on this clone: Other nucleotide sequences in the sample specify the same CDR3. The genes are TRBV12-2 and TRBJ2-2; the tabulated D call, TRBD2, remains unverified against the DNA. TRBV12-2 is labeled a pseudogene. The CDR3 consists of 16 residues. The CDR3 DNA is TGTGCAAGTCGCCTGATACTGGCGGGGCACACCGGGGAGCTGTTTTTT. Amino acids: CASRLILAGHTGELFF.